A selection of T cell receptor beta chains follows, all from one sample in a study of T cell responses to AZD1222 COVID-19 vaccine. Profiling relied on immunoSEQ multiplex PCR, and the TCRdb table lists in-frame clones only, not all of them. Among about 160,000 clones, roughly 90% were seen once, and the ten largest hold roughly 4%. The sequencing here drew on peripheral blood, taken 28 days after the second AZD1222 dose. These receptors came from an adult who received the AZD1222 COVID-19 vaccine. Both conserved end residues are part of each CDR3. A D gene is named only where the DNA matches it firmly. Rows give clone size only sometimes, using once, few, many, or a class for an expanded clone.

v_gene: TRBV6-5
len: 13
j_gene: TRBJ1-1
abundance: few
d_gene: -
CDR3aa: CASNQGRGTEAFF
CDR3nt: TGTGCCAGCAATCAGGGGCGAGGGACTGAAGCTTTCTTT

v_gene: TRBV3-1/TRBV3-2
len: 15
j_gene: TRBJ2-1
abundance: -
d_gene: -
CDR3aa: CASTPPPGSYNEQFF
CDR3nt: TGTGCCAGCACCCCCCCTCCTGGGAGCTACAATGAGCAGTTCTTC

v_gene: TRBV2
len: 10
j_gene: TRBJ1-1
abundance: -
d_gene: -
CDR3aa: CASSYTEAFF
CDR3nt: TGTGCCAGTTCCTACACTGAAGCTTTCTTT

v_gene: TRBV5-1
len: 17
j_gene: TRBJ2-3
abundance: once
d_gene: -
CDR3aa: CASSDRHRVPSTDTQYF
CDR3nt: TGCGCCAGCAGCGACCGTCACAGGGTTCCTAGCACAGATACGCAGTATTTT

v_gene: TRBV29-1
len: 11
j_gene: TRBJ1-3
abundance: once
d_gene: -
CDR3aa: CSVERGNTIYF
CDR3nt: TGCAGCGTTGAGAGAGGAAACACCATATATTTT

v_gene: TRBV3-1/TRBV3-2
len: 13
j_gene: TRBJ1-2
abundance: -
d_gene: -
CDR3aa: CASSQEGGFGYTF
CDR3nt: TGTGCCAGCAGCCAAGAAGGGGGATTTGGCTACACCTTC

v_gene: TRBV4-3
len: 16
j_gene: TRBJ1-2
abundance: -
d_gene: -
CDR3aa: CASSQDLGGANYGYTF
CDR3nt: TGCGCCAGCAGCCAAGATCTGGGAGGAGCTAACTATGGCTACACCTTC

v_gene: TRBV29-1
len: 13
j_gene: TRBJ2-1
abundance: -
d_gene: TRBD1
CDR3aa: CSADRVSYNEQFF
CDR3nt: TGCAGCGCCGACAGGGTCTCCTACAATGAGCAGTTCTTC

v_gene: TRBV6-6
len: 11
j_gene: TRBJ1-4
abundance: -
d_gene: -
CDR3aa: CASTGAEKLFF
CDR3nt: TGTGCCAGCACGGGGGCCGAAAAACTGTTTTTT

v_gene: TRBV7-2
len: 15
j_gene: TRBJ1-5
abundance: -
d_gene: -
CDR3aa: CASSLVGGGNQPQHF
CDR3nt: TGTGCCAGCAGCTTAGTCGGGGGAGGCAATCAGCCCCAGCATTTT

v_gene: TRBV15
len: 16
j_gene: TRBJ1-3
abundance: -
d_gene: TRBD1
CDR3aa: CATQQGQARSGNTIYF
CDR3nt: TGTGCCACCCAGCAAGGACAGGCCCGCTCTGGAAACACCATATATTTT

v_gene: TRBV20-1
len: 14
j_gene: TRBJ1-1
abundance: -
d_gene: -
CDR3aa: CSASSPGAGPEAFF
CDR3nt: TGCAGTGCTAGTTCCCCAGGGGCAGGACCTGAAGCTTTCTTT

v_gene: TRBV7-2
len: 15
j_gene: TRBJ2-7
abundance: few
d_gene: -
CDR3aa: CASSLARGRGNEQYF
CDR3nt: TGTGCCAGCAGCTTAGCGCGGGGACGAGGGAACGAGCAGTACTTC

v_gene: TRBV3-1/TRBV3-2
len: 12
j_gene: TRBJ1-2
abundance: -
d_gene: -
CDR3aa: CASSQDYDGYTF
CDR3nt: TGTGCCAGCAGCCAAGATTACGACGGCTACACCTTC

v_gene: TRBV6-1
len: 14
j_gene: TRBJ1-1
abundance: -
d_gene: -
CDR3aa: CASSESSGNTEAFF
CDR3nt: TGTGCCAGCAGTGAAAGTAGCGGGAACACTGAAGCTTTCTTT

v_gene: TRBV5-6
len: 15
j_gene: TRBJ1-2
abundance: -
d_gene: TRBD1
CDR3aa: CASSSPGTGDYGYTF
CDR3nt: TGTGCCAGCAGCTCACCCGGGACAGGGGACTATGGCTACACCTTC

v_gene: TRBV19
len: 13
j_gene: TRBJ2-5
abundance: -
d_gene: TRBD2
CDR3aa: CASSSGGRETQYF
CDR3nt: TGTGCCAGTAGTAGCGGGGGTAGGGAGACCCAGTACTTC

v_gene: TRBV7-9
len: 14
j_gene: TRBJ1-4
abundance: -
d_gene: -
CDR3aa: CASSPPGQGEKLFF
CDR3nt: TGTGCCAGCAGTCCCCCGGGACAAGGGGAAAAACTGTTTTTT

v_gene: TRBV7-2
len: 14
j_gene: TRBJ1-6
abundance: -
d_gene: -
CDR3aa: CASSLRQRNSPLHF
CDR3nt: TGTGCCAGCAGCCTCAGACAGAGGAATTCACCCCTCCACTTT

v_gene: TRBV7-9
len: 15
j_gene: TRBJ1-5
abundance: -
d_gene: -
CDR3aa: CASSFSSQGTQPQHF
CDR3nt: TGTGCCAGCAGCTTCTCCAGCCAGGGTACTCAGCCCCAGCATTTT

v_gene: TRBV7-2
len: 14
j_gene: TRBJ1-4
abundance: -
d_gene: -
CDR3aa: CASSIRDRVEKLFF
CDR3nt: TGTGCCAGCAGCATCCGGGACCGAGTTGAAAAACTGTTTTTT

v_gene: TRBV24-1
len: 15
j_gene: TRBJ2-1
abundance: -
d_gene: TRBD1
CDR3aa: CATSSTATGQDEQFF
CDR3nt: TGTGCCACCAGTTCGACAGCGACAGGACAGGATGAGCAGTTCTTC

v_gene: TRBV21-1
len: 14
j_gene: TRBJ1-5
abundance: -
d_gene: -
CDR3aa: CASSKGIGNQPQHF
CDR3nt: TGTGCCAGCAGCAAAGGGATCGGCAATCAGCCCCAGCATTTT

v_gene: TRBV6-8
len: 16
j_gene: TRBJ1-5
abundance: -
d_gene: -
CDR3aa: CASSYSMGHSNQPQHF
CDR3nt: TGTGCCAGCAGTTACTCCATGGGGCACAGCAATCAGCCCCAGCATTTT

v_gene: TRBV10-1
len: 14
j_gene: TRBJ2-5
abundance: -
d_gene: -
CDR3aa: CASSESLNTETQYF
CDR3nt: TGCGCCAGCAGTGAGAGTCTAAATACGGAGACCCAGTACTTC

v_gene: TRBV14
len: 16
j_gene: TRBJ2-3
abundance: -
d_gene: -
CDR3aa: CASSPVGGGWADTQYF
CDR3nt: TGTGCCAGCAGCCCCGTTGGGGGGGGCTGGGCAGATACGCAGTATTTT

v_gene: TRBV18
len: 13
j_gene: TRBJ1-1
abundance: -
d_gene: -
CDR3aa: CASSPDRQTQAFF
CDR3nt: TGTGCCAGCTCACCCGACAGACAGACACAAGCTTTCTTT

v_gene: TRBV25-1
len: 13
j_gene: TRBJ2-5
abundance: -
d_gene: -
CDR3aa: CASSERGEGTQYF
CDR3nt: TGTGCCAGCAGTGAAAGGGGCGAGGGGACCCAGTACTTC

v_gene: TRBV5-6
len: 12
j_gene: TRBJ1-2
abundance: -
d_gene: -
CDR3aa: CASSLSGSGYTF
CDR3nt: TGTGCCAGCAGCTTGTCAGGGTCTGGCTACACCTTC

v_gene: TRBV19
len: 15
j_gene: TRBJ1-5
abundance: -
d_gene: -
CDR3aa: CASSKVMGSNQPQHF
CDR3nt: TGTGCCAGTAGTAAAGTAATGGGTAGCAATCAGCCCCAGCATTTT

v_gene: TRBV7-3
len: 13
j_gene: TRBJ1-1
abundance: -
d_gene: -
CDR3aa: CASSPQPNTEAFF
CDR3nt: TGTGCCAGCAGCCCACAGCCGAACACTGAAGCTTTCTTT

v_gene: TRBV6-5
len: 15
j_gene: TRBJ1-4
abundance: -
d_gene: -
CDR3aa: CASSPDRATNEKLFF
CDR3nt: TGTGCCAGCAGCCCGGACCGGGCAACTAATGAAAAACTGTTTTTT

v_gene: TRBV27
len: 14
j_gene: TRBJ2-2
abundance: -
d_gene: -
CDR3aa: CASSLWVSTGELFF
CDR3nt: TGTGCCAGCAGTTTATGGGTCAGCACCGGGGAGCTGTTTTTT

v_gene: TRBV5-1
len: 12
j_gene: TRBJ2-5
abundance: -
d_gene: -
CDR3aa: CASSGMGETQYF
CDR3nt: TGCGCCAGCAGCGGGATGGGGGAGACCCAGTACTTC

v_gene: TRBV7-9
len: 14
j_gene: TRBJ2-5
abundance: -
d_gene: -
CDR3aa: CASSLTGASETQYF
CDR3nt: TGTGCCAGCAGCCTGACCGGGGCCTCCGAGACCCAGTACTTC

v_gene: TRBV27
len: 15
j_gene: TRBJ1-6
abundance: -
d_gene: -
CDR3aa: CASSPYRNSGSPLHF
CDR3nt: TGTGCCAGCAGTCCATACAGGAATTCTGGCTCACCCCTCCACTTT

v_gene: TRBV4-2
len: 17
j_gene: TRBJ1-5
abundance: -
d_gene: -
CDR3aa: CASSPHQQGWSNQPQHF
CDR3nt: TGTGCCAGCAGCCCTCACCAGCAGGGATGGAGCAATCAGCCCCAGCATTTT

v_gene: TRBV3-1/TRBV3-2
len: 15
j_gene: TRBJ1-2
abundance: -
d_gene: TRBD1
CDR3aa: CASSLGKGGIDGYTF
CDR3nt: TGTGCCAGCAGCCTAGGCAAAGGGGGCATAGATGGCTACACCTTC

v_gene: TRBV7-9
len: 16
j_gene: TRBJ1-2
abundance: few
d_gene: TRBD1
CDR3aa: CASSLERSSQGAGYTF
CDR3nt: TGTGCCAGCAGCTTGGAGCGTAGTTCACAGGGGGCTGGCTACACCTTC

v_gene: TRBV14
len: 13
j_gene: TRBJ1-2
abundance: -
d_gene: -
CDR3aa: CASSLFRNYGYTF
CDR3nt: TGTGCCAGCAGCCTTTTTAGAAACTATGGCTACACCTTC

v_gene: TRBV9
len: 16
j_gene: TRBJ2-1
abundance: -
d_gene: TRBD1
CDR3aa: CASSVHSGTGGNEQFF
CDR3nt: TGTGCCAGCAGCGTGCATTCCGGGACAGGGGGAAATGAGCAGTTCTTC

v_gene: TRBV5-1
len: 15
j_gene: TRBJ2-3
abundance: -
d_gene: TRBD2
CDR3aa: CASSPTIGTRDTQYF
CDR3nt: TGCGCCAGCAGTCCGACCATAGGGACTAGAGATACGCAGTATTTT

v_gene: TRBV5-3
len: 16
j_gene: TRBJ1-5
abundance: -
d_gene: TRBD1
CDR3aa: CARNPRQGHSNQPQHF
CDR3nt: TGTGCCAGAAACCCACGACAGGGTCATAGCAATCAGCCCCAGCATTTT

v_gene: TRBV7-9
len: 14
j_gene: TRBJ1-2
abundance: -
d_gene: TRBD1
CDR3aa: CASSLQGVGYGYTF
CDR3nt: TGTGCCAGCAGCTTACAGGGGGTGGGCTATGGCTACACCTTC

v_gene: TRBV11-2
len: 15
j_gene: TRBJ1-1
abundance: -
d_gene: TRBD1
CDR3aa: CASSSSPGGNTEAFF
CDR3nt: TGTGCCAGCAGCTCGAGCCCAGGGGGAAACACTGAAGCTTTCTTT

v_gene: TRBV11-3
len: 17
j_gene: TRBJ1-1
abundance: -
d_gene: TRBD1
CDR3aa: CASSSFFGQGKNTEAFF
CDR3nt: TGTGCCAGCAGCTCCTTTTTCGGACAGGGCAAGAACACTGAAGCTTTCTTT

v_gene: TRBV7-8
len: 14
j_gene: TRBJ1-2
abundance: -
d_gene: TRBD1
CDR3aa: CASSSLGTGGGYTF
CDR3nt: TGTGCCAGCAGCTCCCTGGGGACAGGCGGTGGCTACACCTTC

v_gene: TRBV3-1/TRBV3-2
len: 14
j_gene: TRBJ2-3
abundance: -
d_gene: -
CDR3aa: CASSPDPVTDTQYF
CDR3nt: TGTGCCAGCAGCCCTGACCCGGTTACAGATACGCAGTATTTT

v_gene: TRBV4-1
len: 16
j_gene: TRBJ1-4
abundance: once
d_gene: TRBD1
CDR3aa: CASSQTSGTGIPKLFF
CDR3nt: TGCGCCAGCAGCCAAACCTCCGGGACAGGGATCCCAAAACTGTTTTTT

v_gene: TRBV18
len: 13
j_gene: TRBJ1-1
abundance: -
d_gene: TRBD1
CDR3aa: CASSKTGDTEAFF
CDR3nt: TGTGCCAGCTCAAAGACAGGGGACACTGAAGCTTTCTTT

v_gene: TRBV30
len: 12
j_gene: TRBJ2-7
abundance: once
d_gene: -
CDR3aa: CACITYVGEQYF
CDR3nt: TGTGCCTGCATTACGTATGTCGGCGAGCAGTACTTC

v_gene: TRBV5-1
len: 14
j_gene: TRBJ2-5
abundance: -
d_gene: -
CDR3aa: CASSSVGVQETQYF
CDR3nt: TGCGCCAGCAGCTCGGTAGGGGTCCAAGAGACCCAGTACTTC

v_gene: TRBV19
len: 17
j_gene: TRBJ2-3
abundance: -
d_gene: TRBD2
CDR3aa: CASSWRLAGGRTDTQYF
CDR3nt: TGTGCCAGTAGTTGGAGACTAGCGGGGGGACGCACAGATACGCAGTATTTT

v_gene: TRBV18
len: 13
j_gene: TRBJ2-1
abundance: once
d_gene: -
CDR3aa: CASSPYRDPEQFF
CDR3nt: TGTGCCAGCTCACCCTACCGGGACCCCGAGCAGTTCTTC

v_gene: TRBV9
len: 15
j_gene: TRBJ1-1
abundance: -
d_gene: -
CDR3aa: CASSVIRGRRTEAFF
CDR3nt: TGTGCCAGCAGCGTAATAAGAGGGCGAAGGACTGAAGCTTTCTTT

v_gene: TRBV4-2
len: 17
j_gene: TRBJ2-7
abundance: -
d_gene: TRBD1
CDR3aa: CASSLGPTGALLYEQYF
CDR3nt: TGTGCCAGCAGCCTCGGACCAACAGGGGCCCTCTTATACGAGCAGTACTTC

v_gene: TRBV6-5
len: 13
j_gene: TRBJ1-1
abundance: -
d_gene: -
CDR3aa: CATYIPGVGEAFF
CDR3nt: TGTGCCACCTATATACCAGGGGTGGGTGAAGCTTTCTTT

v_gene: TRBV6-6
len: 15
j_gene: TRBJ2-5
abundance: -
d_gene: -
CDR3aa: CASSPGVNYQETQYF
CDR3nt: TGTGCCAGCAGTCCCGGGGTCAACTACCAAGAGACCCAGTACTTC

v_gene: TRBV29-1
len: 13
j_gene: TRBJ1-1
abundance: -
d_gene: -
CDR3aa: CSVVSETNTEAFF
CDR3nt: TGCAGCGTTGTCTCGGAAACCAACACTGAAGCTTTCTTT